This TCR beta chain was recorded in a study of blood T cells in healthy people across ages. The second PCR ran about 6 to 12 cycles with a sample-barcoded 5' primer and J-beta primers. TCRdb fed the 5' RACE reads into MiXCR, producing one record per CDR3 protein. The table shows approximately 600,000 distinct CDR3 sequences, with roughly 53% occurring only once. Whole-study findings and limits: Estimated diversity, derived from one million T cells, was regarded as an underestimate. Observed TCR beta diversity per million T cells went down as age went up. This fall followed a roughly linear course with age.

In regard to this clonotype: The antigen is undetermined.

The sample, around 10 milliliters of peripheral blood, was drawn from each donor. Trimming cost V 3 bases and J 7 bases; bases outside gene matches: 8. The CDR3 is 15 amino acids. Germline CDR1 and CDR2: SGHRS and YFSETQ. Sequencing was done on a sample of blood. The chain links TRBV5-1 to TRBJ1-5, with 9 bases fitting TRBD1. This TCR came from a man in his 60s in good health. CDR3 coding DNA: TGCGCCAGCAGCTCGGGGTTGGGACAGGGCCAGCCCCAGCATTTT. It codes for CASSSGLGQGQPQHF.